These 2 T cell receptor beta chains share one sample of origin, sequenced in a study of cytomegalovirus exposure and HLA in healthy donors. PCR used 60 Vbeta primers and 13 Jbeta primers. The protocol was immunoSEQ multiplex PCR, while the TCRdb copy is restricted to in-frame clones and leaves out a portion. The table records roughly 190,000 clones, 79% of them present only once. Specimen: PBMCs. The receptors shown here come from a woman aged 45 to 65 in good health and CMV-seronegative.

The genes are TRBV18 and TRBJ1-1; tentatively, D is TRBD1 (5 bases). The CDR3 is 16 amino acids. Germline lookup yields CDR1 KGHSH and CDR2 LQKENI. V lost 3 bases, J lost 5 bases, and 19 bases lay in between. The CDR3 region has the DNA TGTGCCAGCTCACCGAAACCAACCCCGGGGGGGACTGAAGCTTTCTTT. It codes for CASSPKPTPGGTEAFF.

In its sample, this clone was seen a few times. The chain joins TRBV7-9 to TRBJ2-5, with 15 bases identical to TRBD2. Germline CDR1 and CDR2: SEHNR and FQNEAQ (reference sequence). CDR3 length: 17 amino acids. Trimming took 3 bases from V and 3 from J; bases not matched to a gene: 5. The CDR3 region has the DNA TGTGCCAGCAGCTTCGGAGGACTAGCGGGAGGGGAAGAGACCCAGTACTTC. Amino acids: CASSFGGLAGGEETQYF.